The next 31 T cell receptor beta chains were all read from a single sample in a study of cytomegalovirus exposure and HLA in healthy donors. Vbeta (60) and Jbeta (13) primers were used in the PCR. Some clones are missing from TCRdb's copy, which holds only in-frame ones; the method was immunoSEQ multiplex PCR. The data hold under 130,000 clones, with 74% observed a single time. Sequenced sample: PBMCs. Receptor source: a man aged 50 to 60 in good health and CMV-seropositive.

The chain is built from TRBV5-1 and TRBJ1-2; TRBD1 is a possible D gene (5 bases). The CDR3 contains 13 residues. Trimming took off 4 bases at V and 6 bases at J, with 13 bases between the two ends. CDR1 is SGHRS, CDR2 YFSETQ, per germline. The CDR3 bases are TGCGCCAGCAGCGTAGGGGAGGCGGATGGCTACACCTTC. Protein product: CASSVGEADGYTF.

The rearrangement joins TRBV6-5 to TRBJ2-3; 7 nucleotides agree with TRBD1. This CDR3 region has 15 residues. Germline CDR1 and CDR2: MNHEY and SVGAGI. Germline trimming cut 4 bases from V and 2 bases from J; bases unmatched to any gene: 6. The CDR3 is CASSLGDSFTDTQYF. For the CDR3, the DNA is TGTGCCAGCAGTTTAGGGGACAGCTTCACAGATACGCAGTATTTT.

The chain links TRBV7-9 to TRBJ1-1; perhaps TRBD1 as D (5 bases). The V end was cut by 5 bases, the J end by 4 bases, with 17 bases between. Germline loops: CDR1 SEHNR, CDR2 FQNEAQ (reference sequence). This CDR3 is built from 15 residues. CDR3 loop: CASSTAGTVGTEAFF. The CDR3, as DNA: TGTGCCAGCAGCACTGCCGGGACTGTCGGCACTGAAGCTTTCTTT.

In DNA form, the CDR3 reads TGTGCCAGCAGTTCCCTTGGGGACAGGGGTGGCGAGCAGTACTTC. The encoded protein is CASSSLGDRGGEQYF. V and J are TRBV27 and TRBJ2-7; 10 bases align to TRBD1. V gave up 4 bases and J gave up 6 bases; unmatched junction bases: 9. Germline CDR1 and CDR2: MNHEY and SMNVEV (reference sequence). The length of the CDR3 is 15 residues.

The chain links TRBV5-1 to TRBJ2-3, with D possibly TRBD2 on 5 matching bases. The CDR3 length is 16 residues. Germline CDR1 reads SGHRS; CDR2 reads YFSETQ. V lost 5 bases, J lost 4 bases, and 20 bases lay in between. CDR3 in amino acids: CASRNQPGSSPDTQYF. The CDR3 DNA reads TGCGCCAGCAGGAATCAACCGGGATCAAGCCCAGATACGCAGTATTTT.

V and J are TRBV5-1 and TRBJ2-1, with 9 nucleotides matching TRBD1. Looked up from germline, CDR1 is SGHRS and CDR2 is YFSETQ. After removal of 7 bases from V and 6 bases from J, the junction contained 8 bases not matched to a gene. This CDR3 has 14 amino acids. This chain's CDR3 is CASRRTGVINEQFF. In DNA form, the CDR3 reads TGCGCCAGCCGTCGGACAGGGGTCATCAATGAGCAGTTCTTC.

The chain employs TRBV5-8 and TRBJ1-4; weak D call: TRBD1 (5 bases). The CDR3 is 14 residues long. Germline V lookup: CDR1 SGHTS, CDR2 YDEGEE. V lost 2 bases and J 4 bases, leaving 9 bases between the germline ends. The CDR3 DNA reads TGTGCCAGCAGCTTATCAGGGTTTAATGAAAAACTGTTTTTT. Translating it yields CASSLSGFNEKLFF. Together with reference TRBV5-8 and TRBJ1-4, the CDR3 gives the full variable domain: EAGVTQSPTHLIKTRGQQATLRCSPISGHTSVYWYQQALGLGLQFLLWYDEGEERNRGNFPPRFSGRQFPNYSSELNVNALELEDSALYLCASSLSGFNEKLFFGSGTQLSVL.

This chain's CDR3 is CASSRDRGRDTQYF. Here the CDR3 DNA reads TGTGCCAGCAGTAGGGACAGGGGGCGTGATACGCAGTATTTT. This rearrangement joins TRBV6-5 to TRBJ2-3; 12 bases map to TRBD1. The V and J ends lost 5 bases and 6 bases, in that order; junction bases with no gene match: 3. CDR1 is MNHEY, CDR2 SVGAGI, per germline. This CDR3 is 14 amino acids long.

This clone was seen only a few times. In nucleotides, the CDR3 is TGTGCCAGAGAGGTAGGGGGGGGCTATGGCTACACCTTC. Protein product: CAREVGGGYGYTF. The chain joins TRBV6-5 to TRBJ1-2; tentatively, D is TRBD1 (6 bases). The germline V and J ends were trimmed by 9 bases and 4 bases, with 15 bases remaining between them. The CDR3 length is 13 residues. Per germline, CDR1 MNHEY and CDR2 SVGAGI.

A single count supports this clone. It is likely a read error, because the conserved phenylalanine at the end of the CDR3 is missing. The chain uses TRBV19 and TRBJ1-2; D ambiguous. Germline-derived CDR1 and CDR2 are LNHDA and SQIVND (reference sequence). This CDR3 comprises 15 residues. Trimming removed 6 bases from V and 3 bases from J, with 17 bases in between. The CDR3 DNA sequence: TGTGCCAGTAGGGATCCCAAGTGGTCGGACTATGGCTACACCTCC. Its protein is CASRDPKWSDYGYTS.

The DNA for the CDR3 is TGTGCCAGCAGTCCGGGGGAAAACTATGGCTACACCTTC. Its protein is CASSPGENYGYTF. The V gene is TRBV7-9, the J gene TRBJ1-2; possibly TRBD1 for D (5 bases). The germline V and J ends were trimmed by 6 bases and 2 bases, with 10 bases remaining between them. This CDR3 is built from 13 residues. Germline loops: CDR1 SEHNR, CDR2 FQNEAQ (reference sequence). Using reference TRBV7-9 and TRBJ1-2 for the parts outside the CDR3, the full variable domain is DTGVSQNPRHKITKRGQNVTFRCDPISEHNRLYWYRQTLGQGPEFLTYFQNEAQLEKSRLLSDRFSAERPKGSFSTLEIQRTEQGDSAMYLCASSPGENYGYTFGSGTRLTVV.

This rearrangement joins TRBV5-1 to TRBJ1-4, with D unresolved. Germline V gene sequence: CDR1 SGHRS, CDR2 YFSETQ. CDR3 length: 15 residues. V lost 1 base and J 0 bases, leaving 7 bases between the germline ends. The CDR3 bases are TGCGCCAGCAGCTTGAATAGTGCAACTAATGAAAAACTGTTTTTT. It specifies CASSLNSATNEKLFF.

The V gene is TRBV6-1, the J gene TRBJ2-4, with TRBD1 identical over 9 bases. V shed 5 bases and J 7 bases; nucleotides not matched to a gene: 9. The CDR3 loop spans 15 amino acids. The germline CDR1 and CDR2 sequences are MNHNS and SASEGT. CDR3: CASSRKPGQGNIQYF. CDR3 coding DNA: TGTGCCAGCAGTCGAAAACCGGGACAGGGTAACATTCAGTACTTC.

The CDR3 region has the DNA TGTGCCAGCAGCTACAGCGGCGAGCAGTACTTC. Translation gives CASSYSGEQYF. V gene TRBV2 combines with J gene TRBJ2-7; a weak D match, TRBD2 (5 bases). The CDR3 covers 11 residues. The germline gives CDR1 SNHLY, CDR2 FYNNEI. Trimming shortened V by 6 bases and J by 6 bases, and 9 bases separated the two germline ends.

CDR3: CASSASYGVSAQHF. As DNA, the CDR3 is TGTGCCAGTAGTGCCAGCTACGGGGTCTCGGCCCAGCATTTT. The V call is TRBV19, the J call TRBJ1-5; the D is unclear. The length of the CDR3 is 14 residues. Per germline, CDR1 LNHDA and CDR2 SQIVND (reference sequence). Trimming took 5 bases from V and 11 from J, leaving 19 bases between them. Looking up the rest from reference TRBV19 and TRBJ1-5 gives the full variable domain: DGGITQSPKYLFRKEGQNVTLSCEQNLNHDAMYWYRQDPGQGLRLIYYSQIVNDFQKGDIAEGYSVSREKKESFPLTVTSAQKNPTAFYLCASSASYGVSAQHFGDGTRLSIL.

The chain is built from TRBV9 and TRBJ1-4, with 7 bases that match TRBD1. Germline V gene sequence: CDR1 SGDLS, CDR2 YYNGEE. Trimming removed 3 bases from V and 6 bases from J; junction bases left unmatched: 11. CDR3 length: 16 amino acids. The CDR3 sequence is CASSGGVGQPYEKLFF. The CDR3 DNA is TGTGCCAGCAGCGGAGGGGTGGGACAGCCTTATGAAAAACTGTTTTTT.

This clone was seen a few times. V and J are TRBV14 and TRBJ1-2; D is unresolved. The germline V gene encodes CDR1 SGHDN and CDR2 FVKESK. There are 14 residues in the CDR3. Trimming removed 1 base at V and 6 bases at J, with 12 bases between. In nucleotides, the CDR3 is TGTGCCAGCAGCCAAGTCGGGTGGGTTGATGGCTACACCTTC. Its protein product is CASSQVGWVDGYTF. The full variable domain, its missing parts supplied by reference TRBV14 and TRBJ1-2, is EAGVTQFPSHSVIEKGQTVTLRCDPISGHDNLYWYRRVMGKEIKFLLHFVKESKQDESGMPNNRFLAERTGGTYSTLKVQPAELEDSGVYFCASSQVGWVDGYTFGSGTRLTVV.

The chain recombines TRBV2 with TRBJ2-7, with 11 bases matching TRBD2. This CDR3 contains 18 residues. Germline V gene data show CDR1 as SNHLY and CDR2 as FYNNEI. With V trimmed by 4 bases and J by 3 bases, 14 bases remained unmatched. The CDR3 spells CASSGGSGRARRYYEQYF. DNA of the CDR3: TGTGCCAGCAGTGGGGGTAGCGGGAGGGCCCGCCGGTACTACGAGCAGTACTTC.

The chain recombines TRBV6-1 with TRBJ2-7; 8 bases align to TRBD2. V shed 0 bases, J shed 12 bases, and the junction held 16 bases outside the gene matches. Germline CDR1 is MNHNS and CDR2 is SASEGT. CDR3 length: 16 amino acids. CDR3 sequence (DNA): TGTGCCAGCAGTGAAGCTCACCTCTATGTTGGCAGCGGGGGGTACTTC. This sequence encodes CASSEAHLYVGSGGYF.

On this clone: The CDR3 carries no conserved terminal phenylalanine or tryptophan, so it likely arises from a read error. It is unclear where the CDR3 begins or ends on the DNA, so no DNA is shown, and the CDR3 is as TCRdb lists it. V usage is TRBV21-1 and J usage is TRBJ1-3. TRBV21-1 is a pseudogene segment. A total of 9 residues make up the CDR3, ends included. This CDR3 is CASSNESLG.

V gene TRBV4-1 combines with J gene TRBJ1-5; the D gene is possibly TRBD1 (5 bases). V lost 5 bases and J lost 0, with 17 bases in between. The germline V gene encodes CDR1 MGHRA and CDR2 YSYEKL. This CDR3 region has 17 residues. CDR3 loop: CASSERARDLSNQPQHF. The CDR3, as DNA: TGCGCCAGCAGCGAGCGGGCGCGGGACCTTAGCAATCAGCCCCAGCATTTT.

The chain couples TRBV11-3 to TRBJ1-1, with D tentatively TRBD1 (6 bases). Germline lookup yields CDR1 SGHNT and CDR2 YENEEA. V shed 1 base and J shed 4 bases, with 7 bases lying between them. This CDR3 spans 13 amino acids. The CDR3 bases are TGTGCCAGCAGCTTAGTAGGGGGCACTGAAGCTTTCTTT. Translated: CASSLVGGTEAFF.

The chain links TRBV28 to TRBJ2-1, with a possible D match to TRBD2 (6 bases). V lost 1 base to trimming and J lost 4 bases, with 11 bases between them. The CDR3 extends over 15 amino acids. Per germline, CDR1 MDHEN and CDR2 SYDVKM. This CDR3 reads CASSLSSGAYNEQFF. The CDR3 bases are TGTGCCAGCAGTTTATCCTCGGGAGCGTACAATGAGCAGTTCTTC.

This clone was detected once. The chain couples TRBV19 to TRBJ1-4, with D perhaps matching TRBD1 (5 bases). Trimming stripped 4 bases from V and 3 bases from J, with 9 bases between. The CDR3 covers 14 residues. Looked up from germline, CDR1 is LNHDA and CDR2 is SQIVND (reference sequence). CDR3 bases: TGTGCCAGTAGTAGGAGACAGTCTAATGAAAAACTGTTTTTT. This encodes CASSRRQSNEKLFF.

The chain joins TRBV11-2 to TRBJ2-1; 9 nucleotides line up with TRBD2. Germline V gene lookup returns CDR1 SGHAT and CDR2 FQNNGV. CDR3 length: 13 residues. V was clipped by 4 bases and J by 6 bases; unmatched bases: 1. The chain's CDR3 is CASSSTSGNEQFF. In DNA, the CDR3 is TGTGCCAGCAGCTCGACTAGCGGCAATGAGCAGTTCTTC.

V and J are TRBV28 and TRBJ1-5; no firm D call. The CDR3 loop spans 13 amino acids. The germline V gene has CDR1 MDHEN and CDR2 SYDVKM. The V end lost 3 bases, the J end lost 5 bases, and 8 bases lay between the germline ends. CDR3 nucleotide sequence: TGTGCCAGCAGTTTGGTTCGAGATCAGCCCCAGCATTTT. This translates into CASSLVRDQPQHF.

V gene TRBV5-4 combines with J gene TRBJ2-5; TRBD2 agrees at 7 bases. The trim removed 0 bases at V and 5 bases at J, leaving 4 bases unmatched. Germline V gene lookup returns CDR1 SGHNT and CDR2 YYREEE (reference sequence). This CDR3 spans 14 amino acids. The CDR3 reads CASSLAGGRETQYF. The CDR3 DNA is TGTGCCAGCAGCTTGGCGGGGGGTCGGGAGACCCAGTACTTC.

In this sample, this clone turned up once. The rearrangement joins TRBV28 to TRBJ1-1, with D possibly TRBD1 on 5 matching bases. Germline V gene sequence: CDR1 MDHEN, CDR2 SYDVKM. The CDR3 spans 15 residues. The V and J ends lost 1 base and 4 bases respectively, with 13 bases between them. DNA for the CDR3: TGTGCCAGCAGTTTATTAAGGGGCGGCGGCACTGAAGCTTTCTTT. Amino acid sequence: CASSLLRGGGTEAFF. Using reference TRBV28 and TRBJ1-1 for the parts outside the CDR3, the full variable domain is DVKVTQSSRYLVKRTGEKVFLECVQDMDHENMFWYRQDPGLGLRLIYFSYDVKMKEKGDIPEGYSVSREKKERFSLILESASTNQTSMYLCASSLLRGGGTEAFFGQGTRLTVV.

The chain employs TRBV14 and TRBJ1-5; D not resolved. Trimming pared 1 base from V and 4 bases from J, leaving 5 bases between. The germline V gene encodes CDR1 SGHDN and CDR2 FVKESK. This CDR3 is 13 amino acids long. The CDR3 DNA sequence: TGTGCCAGCAGCCAAGGAGAAAATCAGCCCCAGCATTTT. Its protein is CASSQGENQPQHF. The full variable domain, with the rest looked up from reference TRBV14 and TRBJ1-5, is EAGVTQFPSHSVIEKGQTVTLRCDPISGHDNLYWYRRVMGKEIKFLLHFVKESKQDESGMPNNRFLAERTGGTYSTLKVQPAELEDSGVYFCASSQGENQPQHFGDGTRLSIL.

V gene TRBV9 combines with J gene TRBJ1-6, with D possibly matching TRBD1 (5 bases). The germline CDR1 and CDR2 sequences are SGDLS and YYNGEE. V was clipped by 4 bases and J by 7 bases, with 21 bases between them. This CDR3 region has 17 residues. The CDR3 region is CASSTHSAEGRNSPLHF. The CDR3 coding sequence is TGTGCCAGCAGCACACACTCAGCGGAGGGGAGGAATTCACCCCTCCACTTT.

The J gene is TRBJ2-1, the V gene TRBV18; 12 bases fit TRBD1. The CDR3 has 16 residues. V shed 4 bases and J 9 bases; nucleotides not matched to a gene: 10. Germline assignment: CDR1 KGHSH and CDR2 LQKENI. The CDR3 region has the DNA TGTGCCAGCTCACGAAACCCGGGACAGGGGGCGGTTGAGCAGTTCTTC. Protein product: CASSRNPGQGAVEQFF.